These 27 T cell receptor beta chains share one sample of origin, sequenced in a study of radiotherapy plus CTLA-4 blockade in lung cancer. Generated by immunoSEQ multiplex PCR, the TCRdb table keeps only in-frame clones and is missing some. The data show about 85,000 clones, approximately 86% seen once. Sequenced here: peripheral blood, sampled from a patient treated with radiotherapy plus ipilimumab. The source is a human donor with non-small cell lung cancer who had a partial response to radiotherapy plus ipilimumab.

Regarding this clone: The same CDR3 is also encoded by other DNA sequences in this sample. The chain links TRBV15 to TRBJ2-1, with 9 bases lining up with TRBD2. This CDR3 has 17 residues. V trimming: 0 bases; J trimming: 1 base; junction bases outside the gene matches: 4. Germline assignment: CDR1 LNHNV and CDR2 YYDKDF (reference sequence). The CDR3, as DNA: TGTGCCACCAGCAGAGATCATAGCGGGAGTTCCTACAATGAGCAGTTCTTC. Translating gives CATSRDHSGSSYNEQFF.

V and J are TRBV6-4 and TRBJ1-1; 9 nucleotides align to TRBD1. Per germline, CDR1 MRHNA and CDR2 SNTAGT. The CDR3 consists of 16 residues. After removal of 2 bases from V and 3 bases from J, the junction contained 7 bases not matched to a gene. Here the CDR3 DNA reads TGTGCCAGCAGTGACCCCAGACAGGGGGGGGACACTGAAGCTTTCTTT. Amino acid sequence: CASSDPRQGGDTEAFF.

This chain links TRBV19 with TRBJ2-2; maybe TRBD2 (5 bases). Germline assignment: CDR1 LNHDA and CDR2 SQIVND (reference sequence). V was trimmed by 5 bases and J by 4 bases, leaving 11 bases between them. The CDR3 has 14 residues. CDR3 nucleotide sequence: TGTGCCAGTAGTGCTAGCTCTCTCACCGGGGAGCTGTTTTTT. This encodes CASSASSLTGELFF. Full variable domain (missing parts from reference TRBV19 and TRBJ2-2): DGGITQSPKYLFRKEGQNVTLSCEQNLNHDAMYWYRQDPGQGLRLIYYSQIVNDFQKGDIAEGYSVSREKKESFPLTVTSAQKNPTAFYLCASSASSLTGELFFGEGSRLTVL.

Only one count was recorded for this clone. V gene TRBV6-5 combines with J gene TRBJ1-2; D is perhaps TRBD1 (5 bases). This CDR3 spans 13 amino acids. The V end lost 6 bases, the J end lost 7 bases, and 15 bases lay between the germline ends. Germline CDR1 and CDR2: MNHEY and SVGAGI. The CDR3 spells CASSLFSTAGYTF. As DNA, the CDR3 is TGTGCCAGCAGCCTTTTCTCGACAGCTGGCTACACCTTC.

This chain's CDR3 is CASSVAGAGTEAFF. In DNA form, the CDR3 reads TGTGCCAGCAGCGTAGCAGGGGCGGGTACTGAAGCTTTCTTT. V gene TRBV9 combines with J gene TRBJ1-1; possibly TRBD1 for D (6 bases). Trimming took off 0 bases at V and 5 bases at J, with 11 bases between the two ends. Germline assignment: CDR1 SGDLS and CDR2 YYNGEE. This CDR3 is built from 14 residues.

This sequence joins TRBV29-1 and TRBJ2-5, with D possibly matching TRBD1 (5 bases). The CDR3 runs to 12 residues. V dropped 7 bases and J dropped 1 base, with 10 bases sitting between them. From germline, CDR1 is SQVTM and CDR2 ANQGSEA. As DNA, the CDR3 is TGCAGCGCCGCGGACACCCAAGAGACCCAGTACTTC. Its translation is CSAADTQETQYF.

V gene TRBV2 combines with J gene TRBJ1-6, with a possible D match to TRBD1 (6 bases). The ends were cut back, 3 bases at V and 6 bases at J, with 18 bases in the middle. Looked up from germline, CDR1 is SNHLY and CDR2 is FYNNEI. The CDR3 sequence is 17 residues long. The CDR3 is CASSDMTVTRGNSPLHF. CDR3 DNA sequence: TGTGCCAGCAGTGACATGACAGTAACCAGGGGTAATTCACCCCTCCACTTT.

J is TRBJ2-1 and V is TRBV7-2, with 8 positions matching TRBD1. Germline CDR1 is SGHTA and CDR2 is FQGNSA. V shed 5 bases and J 10 bases; nucleotides not matched to a gene: 13. The CDR3 contains 15 residues. The DNA for the CDR3 is TGTGCCAGCAGCGAGCAGGGGGCGGCGGAGGGCGAGCAGTTCTTC. It specifies CASSEQGAAEGEQFF.

The rearrangement uses TRBV9 and TRBJ1-4; 7 bases fit TRBD1. The germline V gene has CDR1 SGDLS and CDR2 YYNGEE. V was pared by 2 bases and J by 0 bases, with 4 bases of the junction left unmatched. This CDR3 is built from 16 residues. The CDR3 nucleotides are TGTGCCAGCAGCGTCCGACAGGGTCCAACTAATGAAAAACTGTTTTTT. This codes for CASSVRQGPTNEKLFF.

This chain uses TRBV5-1 with TRBJ1-6; 7 bases match TRBD1. V shed 0 bases, J shed 6 bases, and the junction held 3 bases outside the gene matches. The CDR3 totals 15 residues. Germline loops: CDR1 SGHRS, CDR2 YFSETQ. This chain's CDR3 is CASSLETGVNSPLHF. In DNA form, the CDR3 reads TGCGCCAGCAGCTTGGAAACAGGGGTTAATTCACCCCTCCACTTT.

This rearrangement joins TRBV28 to TRBJ1-1; D is unresolved. V was clipped by 3 bases and J by 4 bases, with 12 bases between them. The CDR3 is 14 residues long. Germline-derived CDR1 and CDR2 are MDHEN and SYDVKM. The CDR3 region has the DNA TGTGCCAGCAGTTTTCCGGGAGGGATCACTGAAGCTTTCTTT. It codes for CASSFPGGITEAFF.

The V call is TRBV18, the J call TRBJ1-5; tentatively, D is TRBD1 (5 bases). CDR1 KGHSH and CDR2 LQKENI come from the germline V gene. This CDR3 has 14 residues. Trimming took 0 bases from V and 6 from J, leaving 9 bases between them. The CDR3, as DNA: TGTGCCAGCTCACCACCGGGGCGAGCTCAGCCCCAGCATTTT. It specifies CASSPPGRAQPQHF.

DNA of the CDR3: TGTGCCAGCAGTTTGTCTAGCGGAGTAGGGGAGCAGTACTTC. The encoded protein is CASSLSSGVGEQYF. This chain links TRBV28 with TRBJ2-7; TRBD2 matches at 7 bases. The CDR3 has 14 amino acids. Germline V CDR1 and CDR2: MDHEN, SYDVKM. V dropped 3 bases and J dropped 7; count of bases not matched to a gene: 9.

The chain joins TRBV19 to TRBJ2-2, with TRBD2 as a possible D gene (6 bases). Germline CDR1 and CDR2: LNHDA and SQIVND (reference sequence). The V gene lost 3 bases and the J gene lost 5 bases, with 7 bases spanning the gap. The CDR3 is 13 amino acids. CDR3 sequence: CASSIGGTGELFF. Written as DNA, the CDR3 is TGTGCCAGTAGTATCGGGGGAACCGGGGAGCTGTTTTTT.

The V call is TRBV21-1, the J call TRBJ2-7; the table's D call of TRBD1 was not tested on the DNA. TRBV21-1 is tagged as a pseudogene. CDR3 size: 15 residues. The CDR3 bases are TGTGCCAGCAGCCCCGTACCGCAGGTCTTCTACGAGCAGTACGTC. It translates to CASSPVPQVFYEQYV.

The rearrangement joins TRBV10-3 to TRBJ1-3; 7 bases agree with TRBD1. Germline values: CDR1 ENHRY, CDR2 SYGVKD. CDR3 size: 18 residues. V lost 5 bases, J lost 1 base, and 14 bases stayed unmatched. In nucleotides, the CDR3 is TGTGCCATCAGTCCGCATCGACAGGGACGGGGATCTGGAAACACCATATATTTT. This gives the protein CAISPHRQGRGSGNTIYF.

V gene TRBV6-5 combines with J gene TRBJ2-3; D is ambiguous. The ends were cut back, 9 bases at V and 2 bases at J, with 12 bases in the middle. Germline assignment: CDR1 MNHEY and CDR2 SVGAGI. CDR3 length: 13 amino acids. The CDR3 nucleotides are TGTGCCAGTACTCCGGCGGCCACAGATACGCAGTATTTT. This encodes CASTPAATDTQYF.

The chain employs TRBV6-1 and TRBJ1-2, with 9 bases identical to TRBD1. The CDR3 runs to 14 residues. Losses at the gene ends were 5 bases for V and 4 bases for J; bases not matched to a gene: 5. Per germline, CDR1 MNHNS and CDR2 SASEGT. The CDR3 nucleotides are TGTGCCAGCAGTCAGACAGGGGGGGGCTATGGCTACACCTTC. It is translated as CASSQTGGGYGYTF.

Here the CDR3 DNA reads TGTGCCAGCAGCGGGACAGGGCCAGGGGTGGCCACAGATACGCAGTATTTT. Translating it yields CASSGTGPGVATDTQYF. The chain is built from TRBV2 and TRBJ2-3, with 9 bases identical to TRBD1. V trimming: 6 bases; J trimming: 2 bases; junction bases outside the gene matches: 12. Germline-derived CDR1 and CDR2 are SNHLY and FYNNEI. The CDR3 totals 17 residues.

The gene calls are TRBV27 and TRBJ2-7, with 8 bases identical to TRBD2. The trim removed 5 bases at V and 3 bases at J, leaving 9 bases unmatched. The length of the CDR3 is 15 residues. CDR1 and CDR2 (germline): MNHEY, SMNVEV (reference sequence). In nucleotides, the CDR3 is TGTGCCAGCAGTCTCAAAGCGGGAGCCTACTACGAGCAGTACTTC. Translated, it gives CASSLKAGAYYEQYF.

The CDR3 region has the DNA TGTGCCAGCAGTTTGACCCGGTGGACAGGCGGGGATGGCTACACCTTC. Amino acid sequence: CASSLTRWTGGDGYTF. This chain connects TRBV28 to TRBJ1-2; 7 bases match TRBD1. This CDR3 is built from 16 residues. CDR1 and CDR2 from the germline V gene are MDHEN and SYDVKM. Trimming cost V 3 bases and J 6 bases; bases outside gene matches: 13.

The V call is TRBV15, the J call TRBJ2-5; 11 bases map to TRBD2. The CDR3 is 17 residues long. After removal of 1 base from V and 2 bases from J, the junction contained 6 bases not matched to a gene. Germline-derived CDR1 and CDR2 are LNHNV and YYDKDF (reference sequence). CDR3 DNA sequence: TGTGCCACCAGCAGAGGAAGACTAGCGGGGCCTCAAGAGACCCAGTACTTC. It specifies CATSRGRLAGPQETQYF.

The J gene is TRBJ1-5, the V gene TRBV19; 7 bases map to TRBD1. V lost 7 bases, J lost 4 bases, and 7 bases stayed unmatched. The CDR3 consists of 14 residues. Germline values: CDR1 LNHDA, CDR2 SQIVND (reference sequence). The CDR3 nucleotides read TGTGCCAGTACTAACTCAGGGGGAAATCAGCCCCAGCATTTT. It yields the protein CASTNSGGNQPQHF.

Worth noting for this clone: The junction and the germline gene differ at one end; a read error may be behind it. Other DNA sequences from this sample encode an identical CDR3 as well. The chain combines TRBV10-3 with TRBJ1-2; D may be TRBD1 (5 bases). The CDR3 is 14 amino acids. The germline CDR1 and CDR2 sequences are ENHRY and SYGVKD. CDR3 nucleotide sequence: TGTGCCATCTTACCGAACCGGACACACTACGGCTACACCTTC. Translating gives CAILPNRTHYGYTF.

The chain has TRBV10-3 and TRBJ2-7; the match to TRBD2 covers 9 bases. Germline V lookup: CDR1 ENHRY, CDR2 SYGVKD. The CDR3 consists of 13 residues. Germline trimming cut 1 base from V and 6 bases from J; bases unmatched to any gene: 1. CDR3 sequence: CAISELTSGEQYF. The CDR3 DNA sequence: TGTGCCATCAGTGAGTTGACTAGCGGCGAGCAGTACTTC.

The chain uses TRBV9 and TRBJ2-1, with 7 positions matching TRBD2. The CDR3 is 15 residues long. V lost 0 bases to trimming and J lost 2 bases; unmatched junction nucleotides: 2. Germline CDR1 reads SGDLS; CDR2 reads YYNGEE. The CDR3 sequence is CASSVGGGTYNEQFF. Written as DNA, the CDR3 is TGTGCCAGCAGCGTAGGGGGGGGGACCTACAATGAGCAGTTCTTC.

This clone occurred a few times. The chain is built from TRBV19 and TRBJ2-3, with 8 bases identical to TRBD1. Germline assignment: CDR1 LNHDA and CDR2 SQIVND (reference sequence). With 0 bases clipped from V and 6 bases from J, the junction kept 17 bases outside the gene matches. The CDR3 runs to 19 residues. DNA of the CDR3: TGTGCCAGTAGTATAGATCTGTTGCAGCGGCCAGGGGGCTTTGATACGCAGTATTTT. The encoded protein is CASSIDLLQRPGGFDTQYF. Using reference TRBV19 and TRBJ2-3 for the parts outside the CDR3, the full variable domain is DGGITQSPKYLFRKEGQNVTLSCEQNLNHDAMYWYRQDPGQGLRLIYYSQIVNDFQKGDIAEGYSVSREKKESFPLTVTSAQKNPTAFYLCASSIDLLQRPGGFDTQYFGPGTRLTVL.